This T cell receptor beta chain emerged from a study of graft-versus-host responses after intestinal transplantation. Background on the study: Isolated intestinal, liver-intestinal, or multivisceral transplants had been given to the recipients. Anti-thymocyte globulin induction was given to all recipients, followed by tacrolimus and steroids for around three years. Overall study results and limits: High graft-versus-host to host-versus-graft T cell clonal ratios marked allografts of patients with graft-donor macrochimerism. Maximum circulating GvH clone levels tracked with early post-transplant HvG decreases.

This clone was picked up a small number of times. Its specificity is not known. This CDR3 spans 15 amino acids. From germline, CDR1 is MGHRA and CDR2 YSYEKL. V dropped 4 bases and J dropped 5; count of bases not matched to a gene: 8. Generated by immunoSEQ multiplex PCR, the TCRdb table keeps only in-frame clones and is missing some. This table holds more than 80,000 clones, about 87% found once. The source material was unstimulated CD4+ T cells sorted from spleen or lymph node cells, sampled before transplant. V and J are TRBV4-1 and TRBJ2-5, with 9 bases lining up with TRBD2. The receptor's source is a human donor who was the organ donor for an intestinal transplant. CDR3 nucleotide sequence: TGCGCCAGCAGCCTCCCCGGGCGGGGGGGGGAGACCCAGTACTTC. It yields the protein CASSLPGRGGETQYF.